This T cell receptor beta chain was documented in a study of T cells in Graves' hyperthyroidism and ophthalmopathy (dated by TCRdb to between 2017 and 2020). Turning to the overall study: Peripheral blood samples were taken at the time of initial diagnosis, prior to any treatment. The paper reports TCR Vbeta CDR3 sequencing of some 140 peripheral blood samples: 43 ophthalmopathy, some 80 hyperthyroidism and around 17 progressor patients. In several Graves' hyperthyroidism patients, the study also compared T-cell repertoires from thyroid tissue with T-cell repertoires from blood. TCR V-J signatures able to tell the groups apart were searched for in a discovery cohort of 90 to 100 patients, of whom roughly 42 had Graves' ophthalmopathy and about 55 had stable Graves' hyperthyroidism. Prospective prediction of ophthalmopathy was tested in an independent validation cohort of 18 to 20 hyperthyroidism patients and some 17 patients who later progressed to ophthalmopathy. Once sampling was done, hyperthyroidism patients were given methimazole at a starting dose of 30 mg daily, whereas ophthalmopathy patients were given high-dose intravenous methylprednisolone. The approximately 100 discovery patients were divided at random into training and test sets in a 7:3 ratio.

The study at large found these results: In cross-validation, a model built on a 13 V-J signature told ophthalmopathy apart from stable hyperthyroidism with 85% to 90% sensitivity and 81% to 82% specificity, and in testing the same model reached 80%/75%. Most expanded thyroid clonotypes (frequency above 0.001) were also detected in blood, a finding suggesting that blood repertoires may reflect thyroid immune responses. No statistical method was used to set the sample size in advance, and investigators knew the group allocation. In validation, the model predicted progression to ophthalmopathy with roughly 66% sensitivity and roughly 75% specificity, a median of approximately 6.7 months before onset.

This clonotype was recorded many times. This clone's antigen is unknown. One base away there is no much larger clone; base qualities are not given. The TCR beta CDR3 regions were amplified from RNA transcripts. The TCR CDR3 was subjected to a first round of RT-PCR using the HTBI primer set and the Qiagen OneStep RT-PCR kit. The libraries were constructed in a second round of multiplex PCR and then size-selected and purified. Paired-end sequencing of the libraries was performed with 100 bp reads on an Illumina HiSeq2000. The study's own analysis went as follows. SOAPnuke was used to process the raw data, with reads discarded if the reads contained adapters or uncalled bases, had a mean Phred below 15, or lacked an exact constant-primer or identifier match. COPE v1.2.5 was used to merge high-quality paired reads, and clonotypes were defined as unique nucleotide sequences. MiTCR v1.1 was used to align clonotypes to the IMGT TRBV, TRBD and TRBJ reference segments. The analysis included only V-J combinations with a frequency above 0.0001, which together covered more than 98% of the repertoires. The TCS score was defined as the ratio of F50 (clonal expansion) to E x V (chaos), calculated using BLOSUM62-based TCRdist between CDR3 peptides within each V-J. Welch's t-statistics and random forest reduced just over 500 V-J features to 10 to 15, which were used in a naive Bayes classifier (R e1071). TCRdb handled the public reads itself, with Q25 trimming in fastp and clone calling in MiXCR, and kept productive beta chains. Rows merge per CDR3 protein into single entries with the most common DNA and genes. The V and J calls come from TCRdb's annotation, not from the publication. The table for this sample lists over 500,000 distinct CDR3 sequences; roughly a sixth of them were counted only once. The ten most abundant clones make up 25% to 30% of the sample.

Moderately to severely active disease, a Clinical Activity Score of at least 3, a NOSPECS grade of at least 4, and a duration under 3 months were present in ophthalmopathy patients. Exclusion was applied to patients with uncontrolled infections, other autoimmune diseases, pregnancy or lactation. Diagnoses were established on the basis of clinical symptoms, serum thyroxine and TRAb, thyroid ultrasound, and orbital computed tomography. PBMCs were separated from 8 to 10 ml of fresh peripheral blood using Ficoll-Paque density gradient centrifugation. Total RNA was extracted with Trizol reagent, and quality was checked on an Agilent 2100 Bioanalyzer. The material sequenced was blood. This receptor was obtained from a woman in her twenties or thirties with Graves' ophthalmopathy.

The CDR3 region reads CASSLDREKLFF. In nucleotide form, the sequence is TGTGCCAGCAGCTTAGACAGGGAAAAACTGTTTTTT. In this chain, TRBV11-2 is recombined with TRBJ1-4; the D gene assignment is ambiguous. CDR3 length: 12 amino acids, cysteine to phenylalanine. Just the 36-base CDR3 DNA is kept, in frame starting at base 1. Between the V and J ends, shortened by 0 bases and 8 bases respectively, the junction contains 4 bases. The CDR1 and CDR2 encoded by the germline V gene are SGHAT and FQNNGV. The CDR3, completed at both ends by the reference TRBV11-2 and TRBJ1-4 genes, gives the full variable domain EAGVAQSPRYKIIEKRQSVAFWCNPISGHATLYWYQQILGQGPKLLIQFQNNGVVDDSQLPKDRFSAERLKGVDSTLKIQPAKLEDSAVYLCASSLDREKLFFGSGTQLSVL.